Listed below are T cell receptor beta chains from one sample, sequenced in a study of blood T cell repertoires in COVID-19. Data came from immunoSEQ multiplex PCR; TCRdb stores just in-frame clones and leaves some out. The repertoire holds some 300,000 clones, approximately 85% seen once, with 0.75% to 1% in the top ten. The sample taken for sequencing was PBMCs or T cells enriched from blood (not recorded which). Receptors were obtained from a woman in her 30s who had recovered from COVID-19. Both conserved end residues are part of each CDR3. A D gene is named only where the DNA matches it firmly.

.	TRBJ2-1	16	TRBV6-2/TRBV6-3	CASSHSGAPWGNEQFF
TRBD1	TRBJ1-5	17	TRBV19	CASSIGRDRGGGQPQHF
.	TRBJ1-5	16	TRBV3-1/TRBV3-2	CASSQGGPHSNQPQHF
TRBD2	TRBJ2-5	14	TRBV5-1	CASSLVAGEETQYF
.	TRBJ1-1	15	TRBV5-1	CASSLEGTQNTEAFF
.	TRBJ1-1	15	TRBV6-1	CASSDDDRVWAEAFF
.	TRBJ2-2	15	TRBV9	CASSVQAVNTGELFF
.	TRBJ1-4	16	TRBV4-1	CASSPSGGATNEKLFF
.	TRBJ2-7	14	TRBV6-5	CASSYYPGNYEQYF
TRBD2	TRBJ2-7	14	TRBV9	CASSPSGRAGEQYF
.	TRBJ1-1	13	TRBV30	CAWSGGGNTEAFF
.	TRBJ1-3	16	TRBV4-3	CASSQHIGSSGNTIYF
.	TRBJ1-5	13	TRBV12-3/TRBV12-4	CASSFNAGQPQHF
.	TRBJ1-1	14	TRBV18	CASSPPLREIEAFF
.	TRBJ2-6	16	TRBV9	CASSARHGAGANVLTF
TRBD1	TRBJ1-6	14	TRBV5-4	CASTRQGYNSPLHF
.	TRBJ1-1	15	TRBV6-2/TRBV6-3	CASSYLPAENTEAFF
.	TRBJ2-1	15	TRBV11-2	CASSLAGVAYNEQFF
TRBD1	TRBJ1-3	15	TRBV11-3	CASSFRTGAGNTIYF
.	TRBJ2-7	14	TRBV5-1	CASSSRSRADEQYF
.	TRBJ1-2	18	TRBV18	CASSPLAGAEAANYGYTF